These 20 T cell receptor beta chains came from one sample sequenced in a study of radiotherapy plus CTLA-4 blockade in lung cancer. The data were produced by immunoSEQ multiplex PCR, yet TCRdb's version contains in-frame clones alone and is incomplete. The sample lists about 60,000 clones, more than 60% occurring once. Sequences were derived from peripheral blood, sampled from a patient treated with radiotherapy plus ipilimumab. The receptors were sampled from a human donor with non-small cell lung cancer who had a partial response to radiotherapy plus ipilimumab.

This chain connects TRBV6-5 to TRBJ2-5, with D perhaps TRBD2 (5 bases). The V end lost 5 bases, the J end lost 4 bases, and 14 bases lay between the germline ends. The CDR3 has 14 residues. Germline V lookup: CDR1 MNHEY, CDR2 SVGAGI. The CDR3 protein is CASSPTGIGETQYF. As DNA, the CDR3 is TGTGCCAGCAGTCCGACGGGGATCGGAGAGACCCAGTACTTC.

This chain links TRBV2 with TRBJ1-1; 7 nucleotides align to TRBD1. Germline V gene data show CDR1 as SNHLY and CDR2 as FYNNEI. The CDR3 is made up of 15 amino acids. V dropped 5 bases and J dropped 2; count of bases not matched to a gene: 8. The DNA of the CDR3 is TGTGCCAGCAGTTATGAAGGGACAGCAAACACTGAAGCTTTCTTT. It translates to CASSYEGTANTEAFF.

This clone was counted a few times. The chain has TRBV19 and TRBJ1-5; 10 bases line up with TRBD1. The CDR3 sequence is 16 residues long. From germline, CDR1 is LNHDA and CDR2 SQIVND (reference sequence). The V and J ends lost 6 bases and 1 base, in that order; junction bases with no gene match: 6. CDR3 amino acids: CASRGTGDTSNQPQHF. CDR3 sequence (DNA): TGTGCCAGTAGGGGGACAGGGGATACGAGCAATCAGCCCCAGCATTTT. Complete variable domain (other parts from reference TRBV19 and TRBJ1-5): DGGITQSPKYLFRKEGQNVTLSCEQNLNHDAMYWYRQDPGQGLRLIYYSQIVNDFQKGDIAEGYSVSREKKESFPLTVTSAQKNPTAFYLCASRGTGDTSNQPQHFGDGTRLSIL.

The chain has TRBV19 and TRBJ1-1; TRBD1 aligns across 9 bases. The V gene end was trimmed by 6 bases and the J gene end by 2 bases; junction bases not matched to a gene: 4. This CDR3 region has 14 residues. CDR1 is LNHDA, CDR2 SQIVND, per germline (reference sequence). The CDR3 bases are TGTGCCAGTAGGGTGGGACAGGGAAACACTGAAGCTTTCTTT. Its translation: CASRVGQGNTEAFF.

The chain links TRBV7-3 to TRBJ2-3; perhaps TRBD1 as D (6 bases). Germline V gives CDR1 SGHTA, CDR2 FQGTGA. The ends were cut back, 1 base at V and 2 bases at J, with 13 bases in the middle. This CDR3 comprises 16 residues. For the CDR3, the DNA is TGTGCCAGCAGCTTAAACAGGGCAGCGACCACAGATACGCAGTATTTT. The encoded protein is CASSLNRAATTDTQYF.

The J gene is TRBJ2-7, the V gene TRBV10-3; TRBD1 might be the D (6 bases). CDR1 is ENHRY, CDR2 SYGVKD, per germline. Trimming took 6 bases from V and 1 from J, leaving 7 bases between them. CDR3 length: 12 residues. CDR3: CAIRDSSYEQYF. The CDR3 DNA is TGTGCCATCAGGGACAGTTCCTACGAGCAGTACTTC.

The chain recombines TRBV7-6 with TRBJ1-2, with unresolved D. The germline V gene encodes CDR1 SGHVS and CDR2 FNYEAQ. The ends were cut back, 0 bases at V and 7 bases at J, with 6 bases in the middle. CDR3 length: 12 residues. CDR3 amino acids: CASSLATGGYTF. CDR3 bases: TGTGCCAGCAGCTTAGCAACGGGTGGCTACACCTTC.

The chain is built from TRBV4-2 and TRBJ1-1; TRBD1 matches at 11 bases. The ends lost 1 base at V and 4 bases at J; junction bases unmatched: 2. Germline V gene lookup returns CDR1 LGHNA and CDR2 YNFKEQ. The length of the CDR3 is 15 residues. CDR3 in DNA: TGTGCCAGCAGCCAAGCCGGGACAGGGGGCACTGAAGCTTTCTTT. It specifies CASSQAGTGGTEAFF.

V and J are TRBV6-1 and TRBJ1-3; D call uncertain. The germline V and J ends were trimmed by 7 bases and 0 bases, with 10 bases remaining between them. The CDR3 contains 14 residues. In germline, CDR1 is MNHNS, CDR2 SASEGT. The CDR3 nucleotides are TGTGCCAGCACACAGAGTTTCTCTGGAAACACCATATATTTT. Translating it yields CASTQSFSGNTIYF.

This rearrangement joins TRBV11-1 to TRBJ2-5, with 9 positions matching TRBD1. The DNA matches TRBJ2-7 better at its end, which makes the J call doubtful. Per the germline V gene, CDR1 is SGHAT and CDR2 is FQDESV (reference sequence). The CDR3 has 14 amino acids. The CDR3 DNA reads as TGTGCCAGCAATCCGGGACAGGGCCGCTACGAGCAGTACTTC. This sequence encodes CASNPGQGRYEQYF.

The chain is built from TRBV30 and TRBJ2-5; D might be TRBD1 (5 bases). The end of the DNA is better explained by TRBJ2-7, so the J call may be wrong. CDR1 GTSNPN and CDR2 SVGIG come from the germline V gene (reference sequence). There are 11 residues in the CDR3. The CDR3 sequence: CAWSVTGEQYF. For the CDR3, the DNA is TGTGCCTGGAGTGTAACAGGCGAGCAGTACTTC.

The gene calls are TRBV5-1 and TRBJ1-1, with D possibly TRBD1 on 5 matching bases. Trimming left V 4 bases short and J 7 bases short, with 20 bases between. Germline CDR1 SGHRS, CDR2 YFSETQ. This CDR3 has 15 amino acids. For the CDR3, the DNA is TGCGCCAGCAGCCCGATGGGCGCAGGGAACTTTGAAGCTTTCTTT. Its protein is CASSPMGAGNFEAFF.

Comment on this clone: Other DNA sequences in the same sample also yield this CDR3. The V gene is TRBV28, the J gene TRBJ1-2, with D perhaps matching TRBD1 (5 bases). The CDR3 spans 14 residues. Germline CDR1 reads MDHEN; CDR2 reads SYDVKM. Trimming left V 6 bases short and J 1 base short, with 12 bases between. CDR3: CASSRTGGNYGYTF. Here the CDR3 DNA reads TGTGCCAGCAGCCGGACCGGGGGTAACTATGGCTACACCTTC.

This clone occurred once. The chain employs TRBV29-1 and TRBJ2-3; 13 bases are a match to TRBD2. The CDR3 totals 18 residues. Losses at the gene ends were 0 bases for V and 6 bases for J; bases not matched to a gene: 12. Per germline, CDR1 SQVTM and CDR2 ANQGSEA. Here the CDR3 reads CSVEDPNGLAGAIDTQYF. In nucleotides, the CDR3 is TGCAGCGTTGAAGATCCGAATGGACTAGCGGGGGCTATTGATACGCAGTATTTT.

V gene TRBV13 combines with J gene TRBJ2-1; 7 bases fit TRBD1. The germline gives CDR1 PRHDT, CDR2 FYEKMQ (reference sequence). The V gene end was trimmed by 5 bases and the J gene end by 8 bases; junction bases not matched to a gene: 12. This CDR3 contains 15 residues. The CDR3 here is CASSLRTGITDEQFF. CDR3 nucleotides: TGTGCCAGCAGCCTAAGGACAGGCATCACCGATGAGCAGTTCTTC.

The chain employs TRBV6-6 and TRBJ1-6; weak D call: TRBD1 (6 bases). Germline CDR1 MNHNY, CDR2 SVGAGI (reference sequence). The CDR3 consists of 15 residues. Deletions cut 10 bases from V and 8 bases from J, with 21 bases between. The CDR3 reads CAISQRGRGDSPLHF. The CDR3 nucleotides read TGTGCCATTTCGCAGCGGGGCAGGGGTGATTCACCCCTCCACTTT.

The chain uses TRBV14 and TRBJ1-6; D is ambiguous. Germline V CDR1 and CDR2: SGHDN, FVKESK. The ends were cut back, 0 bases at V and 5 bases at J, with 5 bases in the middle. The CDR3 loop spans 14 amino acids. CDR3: CASSQEPNNSPLHF. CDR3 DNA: TGTGCCAGCAGCCAAGAACCTAATAATTCACCCCTCCACTTT.

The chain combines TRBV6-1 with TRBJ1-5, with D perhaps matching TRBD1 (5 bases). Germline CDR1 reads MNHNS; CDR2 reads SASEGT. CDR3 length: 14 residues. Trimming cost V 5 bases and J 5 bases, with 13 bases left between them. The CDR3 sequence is CASSQLRVDQPQHF. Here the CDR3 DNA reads TGTGCCAGCAGTCAGCTCAGGGTTGATCAGCCCCAGCATTTT.

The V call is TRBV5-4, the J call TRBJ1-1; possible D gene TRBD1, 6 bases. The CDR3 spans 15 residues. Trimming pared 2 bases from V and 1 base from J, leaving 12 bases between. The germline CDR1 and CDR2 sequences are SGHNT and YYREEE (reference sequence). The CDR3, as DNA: TGTGCCAGCAGCTTAATCGGACAGCCGAACACTGAAGCTTTCTTT. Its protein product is CASSLIGQPNTEAFF.

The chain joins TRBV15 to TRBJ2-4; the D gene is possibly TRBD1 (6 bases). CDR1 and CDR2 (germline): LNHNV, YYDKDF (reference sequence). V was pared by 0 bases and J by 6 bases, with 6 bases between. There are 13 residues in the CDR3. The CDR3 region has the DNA TGTGCCACCAGCAGAGAGGACAGAAACATTCAGTACTTC. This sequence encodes CATSREDRNIQYF.